These 13 T cell receptor beta chains originate from one sample sequenced in a study of monozygotic twins with inflammatory bowel disease. After re-calling the 5' RACE reads, TCRdb lists one entry per CDR3 protein, DNA absent. This sample's clone table lists around 450,000 distinct CDR3 sequences. Sequenced input: blood. All receptors derive from a human donor with ulcerative colitis or Crohn's disease, or a healthy co-twin of an affected twin (not recorded which).

J is TRBJ2-7 and V is TRBV5-8; the TCRdb D gene call, TRBD1, has no DNA to confirm it. CDR1 is SGHTS, CDR2 YDEGEE, per germline. This CDR3 region has 17 residues. This CDR3 reads CASSSRRWAGNSYEQYF.

V is TRBV5-6 and J is TRBJ2-5. This CDR3 comprises 13 residues. CDR1 and CDR2 (germline): SGHDT, YYEEEE. This CDR3 reads CASSFPWGETQYF.

This chain links TRBV4-1 with TRBJ1-5; TCRdb designates TRBD1, a call that cannot be tested without DNA. Germline V gives CDR1 MGHRA, CDR2 YSYEKL. The CDR3 extends over 16 amino acids. The CDR3: CASSLVVAGDEQPQHF.

CDR3 loop: CASTTLSGGASEQFF. This chain uses TRBV19 with TRBJ2-1; TCRdb's assignment of TRBD2 cannot be checked, as there is no DNA. Germline V gene lookup returns CDR1 LNHDA and CDR2 SQIVND (reference sequence). The CDR3 has 15 residues.

This sequence joins TRBV9 and TRBJ1-2. The CDR3 runs 13 residues. Germline assignment: CDR1 SGDLS and CDR2 YYNGEE. CDR3: CASSVDYNYGYTF. Complete variable domain (other parts from reference TRBV9 and TRBJ1-2): DSGVTQTPKHLITATGQRVTLRCSPRSGDLSVYWYQQSLDQGLQFLIQYYNGEERAKGNILERFSAQQFPDLHSELNLSSLELGDSALYFCASSVDYNYGYTFGSGTRLTVV.

This rearrangement joins TRBV4-1 to TRBJ2-5; TCRdb gives TRBD1 as the D gene, but with no DNA this cannot be confirmed. The CDR3 is 16 amino acids. The germline V gene encodes CDR1 MGHRA and CDR2 YSYEKL. CDR3 residues: CASSQEFRTGAETQYF.

The V call is TRBV5-4, the J call TRBJ1-2; TCRdb designates TRBD1, a call that cannot be tested without DNA. This CDR3 is 15 amino acids long. Per germline, CDR1 SGHNT and CDR2 YYREEE (reference sequence). The CDR3 reads CASSSGTGDNYGYTF.

CDR3 region: CASSPGGDTDTQYF. The rearrangement joins TRBV5-1 to TRBJ2-3; TCRdb designates TRBD1, a call that cannot be tested without DNA. The germline V gene has CDR1 SGHRS and CDR2 YFSETQ. The CDR3 runs to 14 residues.

The chain links TRBV6-2 or TRBV6-3 to TRBJ2-7; without DNA, the TCRdb call of TRBD2 cannot be checked. CDR3 length equals 13 residues. CDR1 is MNHEY and CDR2 is SVGEGT in the germline V gene. The CDR3 protein is CASTDGLPYEQYF.

This chain connects TRBV5-1 to TRBJ1-6; the D gene TCRdb calls, TRBD1, cannot be checked with no DNA. Germline V lookup: CDR1 SGHRS, CDR2 YFSETQ. The CDR3 is 16 amino acids. CDR3 protein: CASSLGTGVRNSPLHF.

The rearrangement joins TRBV5-6 to TRBJ1-6. Germline V gene data show CDR1 as SGHDT and CDR2 as YYEEEE. The CDR3 consists of 14 residues. The CDR3 loop is CASSLTDGIEPLHF.

The genes are TRBV13 and TRBJ2-2; TCRdb gives TRBD1 as the D gene, but with no DNA this cannot be confirmed. CDR1 is PRHDT, CDR2 FYEKMQ, per germline (reference sequence). The length of the CDR3 is 14 residues. The CDR3 protein is CASSYDRNTGELFF.

The chain joins TRBV15 to TRBJ2-3; TCRdb proposes TRBD1, but this gene call is untestable without DNA. Germline values: CDR1 LNHNV, CDR2 YYDKDF (reference sequence). The CDR3 is 15 amino acids. The CDR3 protein is CATSAISGGTDTQYF.